The clone carrying this T cell receptor (beta chain) appeared a few times. The antigen is not known. A far larger clone is one base from this, pointing to a likely read error. Building of the TCR beta libraries involved iRepertoire HTBI primers and Arm-PCR of CDR3 regions. TCRdb processed the multiplex PCR reads anew with MiXCR; each CDR3 protein has one entry. The data hold about 430,000 distinct CDR3 sequences, with over 14% observed a single time. The entry originates in a study of regulatory T cells in long-lasting Graves disease. Findings and caveats of the study: Results may be inaccurate due to the small sample size. Favoring TRBV28, TRBJ1-2 and TRBJ2-5 was a feature seen in persistent disease.

Time point denoted: newly diagnosed GD, antithyroid drugs for less than 3 months. Scientists built the TCR library using RNA that was extracted from PBMCs. Germline CDR1 reads MNHEY; CDR2 reads SVGAGI. The CDR3 runs 18 residues. This sample also appeared in a second study, on T cells in Graves' hyperthyroidism and ophthalmopathy. As that report states: Graves' hyperthyroidism is called stable when ophthalmopathy does not progress within 18 months.

This chain links TRBV6-5 with TRBJ2-2; 7 nucleotides agree with TRBD2. The receptor was derived from a woman between 40 and 55 years old with Graves disease. The sequencing used peripheral blood mononuclear cells (PBMCs), collected at new diagnosis, from a patient treated with antithyroid drugs. The CDR3 region has the DNA TGTGCCAGCAGTGCAGATACTAGCGCAGGGATTGTAGGCGGGGAGCTGTCTTTT. As protein: CASSADTSAGIVGGELSF.